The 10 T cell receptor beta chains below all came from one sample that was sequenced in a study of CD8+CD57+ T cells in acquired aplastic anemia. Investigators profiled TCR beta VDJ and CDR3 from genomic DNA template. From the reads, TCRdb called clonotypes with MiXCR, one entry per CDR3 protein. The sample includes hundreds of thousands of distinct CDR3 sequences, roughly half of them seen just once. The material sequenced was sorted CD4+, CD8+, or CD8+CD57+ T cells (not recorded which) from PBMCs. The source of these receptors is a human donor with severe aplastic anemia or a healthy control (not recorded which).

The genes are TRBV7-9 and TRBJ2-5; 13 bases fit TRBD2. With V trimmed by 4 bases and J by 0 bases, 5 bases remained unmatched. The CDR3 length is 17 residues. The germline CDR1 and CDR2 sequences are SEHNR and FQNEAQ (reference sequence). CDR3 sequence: CASSSLTSGGYQETQYF. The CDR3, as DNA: TGTGCCAGCAGCTCGCTGACTAGCGGGGGGTACCAAGAGACCCAGTACTTC.

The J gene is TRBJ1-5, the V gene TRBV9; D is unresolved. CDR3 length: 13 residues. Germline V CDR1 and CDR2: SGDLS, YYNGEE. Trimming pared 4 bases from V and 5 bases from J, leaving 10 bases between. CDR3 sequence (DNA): TGTGCCAGCAGCCAAGAGACGGATCAGCCCCAGCATTTT. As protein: CASSQETDQPQHF.

The CDR3 region has the DNA TGTGCCAGCAGCTGGGCTTGGCAGGGGAACACCGGGGAGCTGTTTTTT. Encoded protein: CASSWAWQGNTGELFF. The chain combines TRBV7-9 with TRBJ2-2, with D possibly being TRBD1 (5 bases). Trimming left V 4 bases short and J 1 base short, with 13 bases between. The CDR3 is 16 amino acids. The germline gives CDR1 SEHNR, CDR2 FQNEAQ (reference sequence).

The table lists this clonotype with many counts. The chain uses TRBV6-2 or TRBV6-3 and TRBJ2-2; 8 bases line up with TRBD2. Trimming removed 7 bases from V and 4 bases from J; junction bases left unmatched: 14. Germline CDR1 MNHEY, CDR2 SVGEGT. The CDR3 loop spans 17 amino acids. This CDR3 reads CASTPSGVAGITGELFF. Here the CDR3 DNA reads TGTGCCAGCACCCCATCTGGGGTAGCGGGGATCACCGGGGAGCTGTTTTTT.

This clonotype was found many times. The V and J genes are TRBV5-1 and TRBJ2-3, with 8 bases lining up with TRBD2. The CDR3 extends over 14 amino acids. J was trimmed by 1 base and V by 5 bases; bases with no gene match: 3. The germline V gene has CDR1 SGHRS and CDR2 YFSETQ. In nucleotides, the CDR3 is TGCGCCAGCAGGGTTAGCGGGGGCACAGATACGCAGTATTTT. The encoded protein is CASRVSGGTDTQYF.

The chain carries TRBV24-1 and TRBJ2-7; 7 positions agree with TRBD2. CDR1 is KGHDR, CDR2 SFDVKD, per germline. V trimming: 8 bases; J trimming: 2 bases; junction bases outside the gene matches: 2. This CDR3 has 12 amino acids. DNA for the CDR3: TGTGCCACCACTAGCGGAGCCTACGAGCAGTACTTC. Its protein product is CATTSGAYEQYF.

The CDR3 loop is CASSAPRADNSPLHF. The CDR3, as DNA: TGTGCCAGCAGCGCCCCCCGGGCCGATAATTCACCCCTCCACTTT. This rearrangement joins TRBV5-6 to TRBJ1-6; D uncertain. Germline assignment: CDR1 SGHDT and CDR2 YYEEEE. Trimming cost V 4 bases and J 5 bases, with 13 bases left between them. This CDR3 contains 15 residues.

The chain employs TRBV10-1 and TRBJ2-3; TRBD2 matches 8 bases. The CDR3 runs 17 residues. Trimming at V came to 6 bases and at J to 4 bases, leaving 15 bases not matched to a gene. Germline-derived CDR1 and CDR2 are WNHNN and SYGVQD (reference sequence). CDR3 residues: CASRPGGRGGIADTQYF. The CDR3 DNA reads TGCGCCAGCAGGCCAGGAGGCCGGGGGGGCATTGCAGATACGCAGTATTTT.

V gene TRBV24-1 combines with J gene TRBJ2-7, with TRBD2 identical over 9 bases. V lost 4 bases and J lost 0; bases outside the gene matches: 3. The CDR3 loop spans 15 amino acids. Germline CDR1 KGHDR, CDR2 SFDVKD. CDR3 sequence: CATSDPTSGSYEQYF. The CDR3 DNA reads TGTGCCACCAGTGACCCGACTAGCGGCTCCTACGAGCAGTACTTC.

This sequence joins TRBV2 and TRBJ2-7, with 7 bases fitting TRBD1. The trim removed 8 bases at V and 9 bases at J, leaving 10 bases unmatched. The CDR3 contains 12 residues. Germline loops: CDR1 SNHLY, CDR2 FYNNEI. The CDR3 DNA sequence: TGTGCCAGCTCACCGAACGACAGGGCGCAGTACTTC. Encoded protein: CASSPNDRAQYF.